These 25 T cell receptor beta chains originate from one sample sequenced in a study of post-analysis software for immune sequencing data. These receptors have no identified antigens. Each TCR beta cDNA library carried unique molecular identifiers. One entry per CDR3 protein results from TCRdb running MiXCR on the PCR reads. In the table there are more than 350,000 distinct CDR3 sequences, 30% to 40% of which are singletons. Study findings and constraints: TRBV5-6, TRBV5-1 and TRBV20-1 belonged to a set of about 5 TRBV segments that were more frequent in patients than controls.

The sample taken for sequencing was blood. The receptors shown here come from a girl aged 2-10 years with multiple sclerosis.

V is TRBV29-1 and J is TRBJ2-1; TRBD1 matches 8 bases. CDR1 and CDR2 (germline): SQVTM, ANQGSEA. The CDR3 spans 19 residues. Trimming took 3 bases from V and 4 from J; bases not matched to a gene: 20. The CDR3 sequence: CSVEYPGGLPLQYYNEQFF. The CDR3 DNA reads as TGCAGCGTTGAGTACCCAGGGGGCCTACCTCTTCAATATTACAATGAGCAGTTCTTC.

The rearrangement links TRBV12-3 or TRBV12-4 to TRBJ2-2; D unresolved. Trimming removed 8 bases from V and 1 base from J, with 11 bases in between. This CDR3 is built from 14 residues. CDR3 DNA: TGTGCCAGCCTTGACACCCTGAACACCGGGGAGCTGTTTTTT. It translates to CASLDTLNTGELFF.

The chain employs TRBV20-1 and TRBJ2-1, with D perhaps TRBD1 or TRBD2 (5 bases each). There are 12 residues in the CDR3. V was shortened by 8 bases and J by 5 bases, with 13 bases between the two germline ends. Germline CDR1 reads DFQATT; CDR2 reads SNEGSKA (reference sequence). CDR3 region: CSRWDQNNEQFF. The CDR3 DNA reads as TGCAGTAGGTGGGACCAAAACAATGAGCAGTTCTTC.

CDR3 protein: CASSVEGATEPQHF. CDR3 sequence (DNA): TGTGCCAGCAGCGTAGAGGGGGCGACTGAGCCCCAGCATTTT. The rearrangement links TRBV9 to TRBJ1-5; TRBD1 agrees at 7 bases. The CDR3 runs 14 residues. Trimming removed 0 bases from V and 8 bases from J; junction bases left unmatched: 5. CDR1 is SGDLS, CDR2 YYNGEE, per germline.

To note about this clonotype: This sequence may be a read error, since a much larger clone differs from it by one base. The rearrangement links TRBV6-6 to TRBJ1-2; 7 positions match TRBD1. The CDR3 loop spans 15 amino acids. The V segment lost 6 bases and the J segment 10 bases; nucleotides outside the gene matches: 17. CDR1 MNHNY and CDR2 SVGAGI come from the germline V gene (reference sequence). CDR3 DNA: TGTGCCAGCAGCCTCGTCTCCAGGGGGGGGGATGACTACACCTTC. As protein: CASSLVSRGGDDYTF.

The rearrangement links TRBV20-1 to TRBJ2-5; 8 bases are shared with TRBD2. J was trimmed by 2 bases and V by 6 bases; bases with no gene match: 8. The CDR3 runs 14 residues. Germline V CDR1 and CDR2: DFQATT, SNEGSKA (reference sequence). This chain's CDR3 is CSAPRAGGQETQYF. The CDR3 DNA reads TGCAGTGCCCCGCGTGCGGGGGGTCAAGAGACCCAGTACTTC.

The chain combines TRBV4-1 with TRBJ2-7; 9 bases are shared with TRBD2. With 6 bases clipped from V and 4 bases from J, the junction kept 7 bases outside the gene matches. This CDR3 spans 14 amino acids. Germline assignment: CDR1 MGHRA and CDR2 YSYEKL. CDR3 protein: CASSLTSGLYEQYF. Written as DNA, the CDR3 is TGCGCCAGCAGTCTAACTAGCGGGCTGTACGAGCAGTACTTC.

The chain is built from TRBV7-2 and TRBJ2-1; 7 nucleotides match TRBD2. CDR3 size: 16 residues. V gave up 1 base and J gave up 2 bases; unmatched junction bases: 5. Per germline, CDR1 SGHTA and CDR2 FQGNSA. The CDR3 sequence is CASSLGVAGPYNEQFF. The CDR3 DNA follows: TGTGCCAGCAGCTTAGGTGTAGCGGGCCCCTACAATGAGCAGTTCTTC. Supplemented by reference TRBV7-2 and TRBJ2-1, the full variable domain reads GAGVSQSPSNKVTEKGKDVELRCDPISGHTALYWYRQSLGQGLEFLIYFQGNSAPDKSGLPSDRFSAERTGGSVSTLTIQRTQQEDSAVYLCASSLGVAGPYNEQFFGPGTRLTVL.

J is TRBJ2-3 and V is TRBV20-1, with D hard to call. The germline CDR1 and CDR2 sequences are DFQATT and SNEGSKA (reference sequence). V lost 3 bases and J lost 2, with 9 bases in between. The CDR3 extends over 13 amino acids. The CDR3 nucleotides read TGCAGTGCTAGGAACTTCCACACAGATACGCAGTATTTT. This encodes CSARNFHTDTQYF.

In this sample, this clonotype turned up a few times. The chain joins TRBV29-1 to TRBJ2-5; 8 bases are shared with TRBD1. This CDR3 has 12 residues. V dropped 4 bases and J dropped 3; count of bases not matched to a gene: 1. CDR1 SQVTM and CDR2 ANQGSEA come from the germline V gene. Here the CDR3 reads CSVAGQEETQYF. In nucleotides, the CDR3 is TGCAGCGTTGCGGGACAGGAAGAGACCCAGTACTTC.

This clonotype was counted a few times. The rearrangement joins TRBV28 to TRBJ2-1; D unclear. V was clipped by 7 bases and J by 0 bases, with 7 bases between them. Germline-derived CDR1 and CDR2 are MDHEN and SYDVKM. The CDR3 has 13 amino acids. CDR3 in DNA: TGTGCCAGCACTATCCCCTCCTACAATGAGCAGTTCTTC. Its translation is CASTIPSYNEQFF.

The chain employs TRBV20-1 and TRBJ1-1; unclear D gene. V lost 6 bases, J lost 3 bases, and 17 bases lay in between. The CDR3 is 14 residues long. The germline gives CDR1 DFQATT, CDR2 SNEGSKA (reference sequence). CDR3 loop: CSARRYNRDTEAFF. The CDR3 nucleotides read TGCAGTGCCCGTAGGTATAATCGGGACACTGAAGCTTTCTTT.

With regard to this clonotype: A read error may explain this, as a much larger clone is one base away. The CDR3 carries no conserved terminal phenylalanine or tryptophan, so it likely arises from a read error. V usage is TRBV29-1 and J usage is TRBJ2-7; 10 nucleotides line up with TRBD2. Germline V gene lookup returns CDR1 SQVTM and CDR2 ANQGSEA. J gave up 4 bases and V 4 bases, and 13 bases lay outside the gene matches. The CDR3 sequence is 16 residues long. The CDR3 protein is CSVGPMLAGVNYEQYL. CDR3 DNA sequence: TGCAGCGTTGGCCCTATGCTAGCGGGAGTTAATTACGAGCAGTACCTC.

This clonotype was found a few times. This chain links TRBV15 with TRBJ2-6; D uncertain. Germline V gives CDR1 LNHNV, CDR2 YYDKDF (reference sequence). Trimming removed 0 bases from V and 1 base from J, with 4 bases in between. The CDR3 contains 15 residues. In nucleotides, the CDR3 is TGTGCCACCAGCAGAGACGCATCTGGGGCCAACGTCCTGACTTTC. This encodes CATSRDASGANVLTF.

The V gene is TRBV27, the J gene TRBJ2-3; 14 bases are a match to TRBD2. J lost 1 base, V lost 5 bases, and 14 bases had no gene match. Germline loops: CDR1 MNHEY, CDR2 SMNVEV (reference sequence). The CDR3 is made up of 20 amino acids. The CDR3 nucleotides read TGTGCCAGCAGTCTCCGACTAGCGGGAGGGCCCGCAGGGCGCACAGATACGCAGTATTTT. Translation: CASSLRLAGGPAGRTDTQYF.

This clonotype was picked up a small number of times. The chain carries TRBV2 and TRBJ2-3; tentative D call: TRBD2 (6 bases). The CDR3 has 15 amino acids. V lost 5 bases and J 5 bases, leaving 17 bases between the germline ends. Germline V gene lookup returns CDR1 SNHLY and CDR2 FYNNEI. Here the CDR3 DNA reads TGTGCCAGCAGTTCAACTAGCTCGAGCCTAGATACGCAGTATTTT. This translates into CASSSTSSSLDTQYF.

The rearrangement links TRBV29-1 to TRBJ2-5; 7 nucleotides agree with TRBD1. The germline gives CDR1 SQVTM, CDR2 ANQGSEA. The CDR3 has 13 residues. With V trimmed by 8 bases and J by 4 bases, 10 bases remained unmatched. CDR3 amino acids: CSHQRGLGETQYF. CDR3 in DNA: TGCAGCCATCAAAGGGGGCTCGGAGAGACCCAGTACTTC. The full variable domain, completed using reference TRBV29-1 and TRBJ2-5, is SAVISQKPSRDICQRGTSLTIQCQVDSQVTMMFWYRQQPGQSLTLIATANQGSEATYESGFVIDKFPISRPNLTFSTLTVSNMSPEDSSIYLCSHQRGLGETQYFGPGTRLLVL.

The chain recombines TRBV7-2 with TRBJ2-1; 9 bases are a match to TRBD2. Germline V lookup: CDR1 SGHTA, CDR2 FQGNSA. V lost 4 bases and J lost 9; bases outside the gene matches: 7. The length of the CDR3 is 14 residues. CDR3 loop: CASSYKTSGSEQFF. As DNA, the CDR3 is TGTGCCAGCAGCTACAAGACTAGCGGTAGTGAGCAGTTCTTC.

The V and J genes are TRBV19 and TRBJ2-3; 8 positions match TRBD2. Trimming cost V 1 base and J 0 bases; bases outside gene matches: 6. Germline CDR1 and CDR2: LNHDA and SQIVND (reference sequence). The CDR3 contains 17 residues. The CDR3: CASSIGRGRRSTDTQYF. CDR3 nucleotide sequence: TGTGCCAGTAGTATAGGTCGCGGGAGGAGGAGCACAGATACGCAGTATTTT.

The chain is built from TRBV4-1 and TRBJ1-1; D remains ambiguous. Trimming shortened V by 4 bases and J by 0 bases, and 12 bases separated the two germline ends. This CDR3 comprises 15 residues. The germline gives CDR1 MGHRA, CDR2 YSYEKL. The CDR3 here is CASSLTEEVNTEAFF. CDR3 coding DNA: TGCGCCAGCAGCCTCACGGAGGAAGTGAACACTGAAGCTTTCTTT.

The V gene is TRBV12-3 or TRBV12-4, the J gene TRBJ2-5, with a weak D call TRBD2 (5 bases). This CDR3 comprises 15 residues. Trimming shortened V by 3 bases and J by 3 bases, and 14 bases separated the two germline ends. The CDR3 loop is CASSFQVAKEETQYF. The CDR3 bases are TGTGCCAGCAGTTTTCAAGTAGCGAAGGAAGAGACCCAGTACTTC.

The chain employs TRBV29-1 and TRBJ2-7, with a tentative D call TRBD2 (5 bases). The CDR3 contains 12 residues. Trimming stripped 2 bases from V and 4 bases from J, with 9 bases between. CDR1 and CDR2 (germline): SQVTM, ANQGSEA. CDR3: CSVELTGYEQYF. CDR3 nucleotide sequence: TGCAGCGTTGAACTGACGGGATACGAGCAGTACTTC.

This clonotype appeared a few times. This CDR3 reads CASSWRGYTEAFF. The CDR3 nucleotides are TGTGCCAGCAGCTGGAGGGGGTACACTGAAGCTTTCTTT. The chain recombines TRBV27 with TRBJ1-1, with a possible D match to TRBD1 (6 bases). Germline V lookup: CDR1 MNHEY, CDR2 SMNVEV (reference sequence). The V and J ends lost 6 bases and 3 bases respectively, with 11 bases between them. The CDR3 is 13 amino acids.

The rearrangement joins TRBV12-3 or TRBV12-4 to TRBJ1-1, with unresolved D. V gave up 10 bases and J gave up 1 base, with 13 bases separating them. The CDR3 runs to 13 residues. The CDR3 is CATGRERNTEAFF. The DNA for the CDR3 is TGTGCCACCGGGAGGGAGAGGAACACTGAAGCTTTCTTT.

The rearrangement joins TRBV5-1 to TRBJ1-2; D not certain. Trimming removed 0 bases from V and 7 bases from J, with 13 bases in between. This CDR3 region has 14 residues. Germline CDR1 SGHRS, CDR2 YFSETQ. This chain's CDR3 is CASSLDPEMVGYTF. As DNA, the CDR3 is TGCGCCAGCAGCTTGGATCCAGAGATGGTTGGCTACACCTTC.